Listed below are T cell receptor beta chains from one sample, sequenced in a study of cytomegalovirus exposure and HLA in healthy donors. Libraries were prepared by immunoSEQ multiplex PCR; TCRdb keeps only in-frame clonotypes and omits some of them. The table lists about 130,000 clones, about 84% of them singletons. The sample taken for sequencing was PBMCs. The receptors stem from a boy between 10 and 17 years old in good health and CMV-seronegative. CDR3s include the opening cysteine and the closing phenylalanine or tryptophan. Fields, in order: clone size, J gene, V gene, CDR3 length, D gene, CDR3 DNA, CDR3 protein. D genes are given only for firm matches. Clone size appears in some rows only: once, few, many, or a class for an expanded clone.

abundance: .
j_gene: TRBJ2-3
v_gene: TRBV4-3
len: 15
d_gene: .
CDR3nt: TGCGCCAGCAGCCAAGATACAACTACCACAGATACGCAGTATTTT
CDR3aa: CASSQDTTTTDTQYF

abundance: .
j_gene: TRBJ2-7
v_gene: TRBV6-1
len: 12
d_gene: TRBD2
CDR3nt: TGTGCCACCACTAGCGCCTCCTACGAGCAGTACTTC
CDR3aa: CATTSASYEQYF

abundance: .
j_gene: TRBJ2-2
v_gene: TRBV5-1
len: 16
d_gene: TRBD1
CDR3nt: TGCGCCAGCAGCTCTGCAGGGGGCCAGAGCACCGGGGAGCTGTTTTTT
CDR3aa: CASSSAGGQSTGELFF

abundance: .
j_gene: TRBJ2-7
v_gene: TRBV5-8
len: 15
d_gene: TRBD2
CDR3nt: TGTGCCAGCAGCCGACGGGAGGTCCGGTCCGACGAGCAGTACTTC
CDR3aa: CASSRREVRSDEQYF

abundance: .
j_gene: TRBJ2-1
v_gene: TRBV10-3
len: 14
d_gene: .
CDR3nt: TGTGCCATCAGTGCTGGCACTGACAACTATGAGCAGTTCTTC
CDR3aa: CAISAGTDNYEQFF

abundance: .
j_gene: TRBJ2-6
v_gene: TRBV2
len: 14
d_gene: .
CDR3nt: TGTGCCAGCAGCCACGGGGTTGGGGCCAACGTCCTGACTTTC
CDR3aa: CASSHGVGANVLTF

abundance: .
j_gene: TRBJ2-6
v_gene: TRBV30
len: 16
d_gene: TRBD1
CDR3nt: TGTGCCTGGAGTGTTGGGACAGCACGAGGGGCCAACGTCCTGACTTTC
CDR3aa: CAWSVGTARGANVLTF

abundance: .
j_gene: TRBJ1-5
v_gene: TRBV7-2
len: 15
d_gene: .
CDR3nt: TGTGCCAGCAGCTTAGGCGGCCTTAGGGGGCAGCCCCAGCATTTT
CDR3aa: CASSLGGLRGQPQHF

abundance: .
j_gene: TRBJ2-1
v_gene: TRBV9
len: 13
d_gene: TRBD2
CDR3nt: TGTGCCAGCAACGGGAGGGAAAACAATGAGCAGTTCTTC
CDR3aa: CASNGRENNEQFF

abundance: .
j_gene: TRBJ2-1
v_gene: TRBV5-4
len: 14
d_gene: TRBD2
CDR3nt: TGTGCCAGCAGCACCAAGGGACTAGCGATTGAGCAGTTCTTC
CDR3aa: CASSTKGLAIEQFF

abundance: .
j_gene: TRBJ2-2
v_gene: TRBV7-2
len: 19
d_gene: TRBD2
CDR3nt: TGTGCCAGCAGCTCCCGACGAACTAGCGGGGTTGAGTCCACCGGGGAGCTGTTTTTT
CDR3aa: CASSSRRTSGVESTGELFF

abundance: .
j_gene: TRBJ2-3
v_gene: TRBV7-2
len: 13
d_gene: TRBD1
CDR3nt: TGTGCCAGCAGCAGGACAGGGTTCCATACGCAGTATTTT
CDR3aa: CASSRTGFHTQYF

abundance: .
j_gene: TRBJ2-5
v_gene: TRBV6-5
len: 12
d_gene: TRBD1
CDR3nt: TGTGCCAGCACCCAGACAGGGGAGACCCAGTACTTC
CDR3aa: CASTQTGETQYF

abundance: .
j_gene: TRBJ2-7
v_gene: TRBV30
len: 14
d_gene: TRBD2
CDR3nt: TGTGCCTGGAGGAGAACCCCGGGGGGATACGAGCAGTACTTC
CDR3aa: CAWRRTPGGYEQYF

abundance: .
j_gene: TRBJ1-2
v_gene: TRBV19
len: 16
d_gene: TRBD1
CDR3nt: TGTGCCAGTAGTGCCCTGGGACAGCGGTCTAACTATGGCTACACCTTC
CDR3aa: CASSALGQRSNYGYTF

abundance: .
j_gene: TRBJ2-3
v_gene: TRBV30
len: 12
d_gene: .
CDR3nt: TGTGCCTGGAGTAAGATAGCAGATACGCAGTATTTT
CDR3aa: CAWSKIADTQYF

abundance: .
j_gene: TRBJ2-3
v_gene: TRBV30
len: 15
d_gene: TRBD2
CDR3nt: TGTGCCCTCGTCCCGACTAGCGGGAATGGAGATACGCAGTATTTT
CDR3aa: CALVPTSGNGDTQYF

abundance: .
j_gene: TRBJ2-2
v_gene: TRBV5-1
len: 16
d_gene: TRBD2
CDR3nt: TGCGCCAGCAGCCCCCGCGGGACTAGTGTTACCGGGGAGCTGTTTTTT
CDR3aa: CASSPRGTSVTGELFF

abundance: .
j_gene: TRBJ1-2
v_gene: TRBV5-4
len: 14
d_gene: .
CDR3nt: TGTGCCAGCAGCACACGAGAGACTTCTTATGGCTACACCTTC
CDR3aa: CASSTRETSYGYTF

abundance: once
j_gene: TRBJ2-1
v_gene: TRBV28
len: 11
d_gene: .
CDR3nt: TGTGCCACAACTAGGGCGGGTGAGCAGTTCTTC
CDR3aa: CATTRAGEQFF

abundance: .
j_gene: TRBJ2-7
v_gene: TRBV6-1
len: 13
d_gene: TRBD1
CDR3nt: TGTGCCAGCTTCAGGGACAGGGTCTACGAGCAGTACTTC
CDR3aa: CASFRDRVYEQYF

abundance: .
j_gene: TRBJ1-3
v_gene: TRBV18
len: 16
d_gene: .
CDR3nt: TGTGCCAGCTCACCTGGACAGTTTTCCTCTGGAAACACCATATATTTT
CDR3aa: CASSPGQFSSGNTIYF

abundance: .
j_gene: TRBJ1-5
v_gene: TRBV19
len: 14
d_gene: .
CDR3nt: TGTGCCAGTAAACCACGGGACATTGGCCAGCCCCAGCATTTT
CDR3aa: CASKPRDIGQPQHF

abundance: .
j_gene: TRBJ2-7
v_gene: TRBV2
len: 14
d_gene: .
CDR3nt: TGTGCCAGCAGTGAAAGGCAGGGATTCTACGAGCAGTACTTC
CDR3aa: CASSERQGFYEQYF

abundance: .
j_gene: TRBJ2-3
v_gene: TRBV5-1
len: 15
d_gene: TRBD1
CDR3nt: TGCGCCAGCAGCTTTACAGGGGGCGGCACAGATACGCAGTATTTT
CDR3aa: CASSFTGGGTDTQYF

abundance: .
j_gene: TRBJ1-2
v_gene: TRBV4-1
len: 15
d_gene: .
CDR3nt: TGCGCCAGCAGCCAAGGTCCAGGGGTTACATATGGCTACACCTTC
CDR3aa: CASSQGPGVTYGYTF

abundance: .
j_gene: TRBJ2-6
v_gene: TRBV5-1
len: 17
d_gene: TRBD2
CDR3nt: TGCGCCAGCAGCTCACTAGCGGGGGGCTCTGGGGCCAACGTCCTGACTTTC
CDR3aa: CASSSLAGGSGANVLTF

abundance: .
j_gene: TRBJ2-6
v_gene: TRBV6-6
len: 16
d_gene: .
CDR3nt: TGTGCCAGCAGTTACGGGGGGGGCGCCAACCTGAACGTCCTGACTTTC
CDR3aa: CASSYGGGANLNVLTF

abundance: .
j_gene: TRBJ2-1
v_gene: TRBV30
len: 13
d_gene: .
CDR3nt: TGTGCCTGGAGGGGAGGGGGGAGCAATGAGCAGTTCTTC
CDR3aa: CAWRGGGSNEQFF

abundance: .
j_gene: TRBJ2-1
v_gene: TRBV29-1
len: 16
d_gene: TRBD2
CDR3nt: TGCAGCGTTGAAGATCTTGGTCTAGCGGGAGTTGCTGAGCAGTTCTTC
CDR3aa: CSVEDLGLAGVAEQFF

abundance: .
j_gene: TRBJ2-7
v_gene: TRBV7-9
len: 13
d_gene: .
CDR3nt: TGTGCCAGCAGCTTACTGCGGTCGGGGATCCAGTACTTC
CDR3aa: CASSLLRSGIQYF

abundance: .
j_gene: TRBJ2-3
v_gene: TRBV6-1
len: 12
d_gene: .
CDR3nt: TGTGCCAGCAGTGAAGCGTCGGCACGCAGGGATTTT
CDR3aa: CASSEASARRDF

abundance: .
j_gene: TRBJ2-5
v_gene: TRBV30
len: 11
d_gene: .
CDR3nt: TGTGCCTGGACGAGGGCTGGTGAGCAGTACTTC
CDR3aa: CAWTRAGEQYF

abundance: few
j_gene: TRBJ2-5
v_gene: TRBV6-5
len: 14
d_gene: TRBD1
CDR3nt: TGTGCCAGCAGGGGGACAGAGTACCAAGAGACCCAGTACTTC
CDR3aa: CASRGTEYQETQYF

abundance: once
j_gene: TRBJ1-1
v_gene: TRBV7-9
len: 14
d_gene: .
CDR3nt: TGTGCCAGCAGCTTGGGACACCCAAACACTGAAGCTTTCTTT
CDR3aa: CASSLGHPNTEAFF

abundance: .
j_gene: TRBJ2-7
v_gene: TRBV7-2
len: 14
d_gene: TRBD1
CDR3nt: TGTGCCAGCAGCTTCGGACAGGGCTCCTACGAGCAGTACTTC
CDR3aa: CASSFGQGSYEQYF

abundance: .
j_gene: TRBJ2-7
v_gene: TRBV4-2
len: 13
d_gene: .
CDR3nt: TGTGCTGGGGTCGGGGGTTTAATCTACGAGCAGTACTTC
CDR3aa: CAGVGGLIYEQYF

abundance: .
j_gene: TRBJ2-7
v_gene: TRBV5-6
len: 14
d_gene: TRBD1
CDR3nt: TGTGCCAGCAGCTTTGGGGACAGGTCCTACGAGCAGTACTTC
CDR3aa: CASSFGDRSYEQYF

abundance: .
j_gene: TRBJ2-3
v_gene: TRBV30
len: 13
d_gene: .
CDR3nt: TGTGCCTGGGGCGTGAGCGTCACAGATACGCAGTATTTT
CDR3aa: CAWGVSVTDTQYF

abundance: .
j_gene: TRBJ2-1
v_gene: TRBV6-1
len: 15
d_gene: TRBD2
CDR3nt: TGTGCCAGCAGCGTACTAGCGGGGTCCTACAATGAGCAGTTCTTC
CDR3aa: CASSVLAGSYNEQFF

abundance: .
j_gene: TRBJ1-1
v_gene: TRBV7-9
len: 14
d_gene: TRBD1
CDR3nt: TGTGCCAGCAGCCCAGGACAGGGGGCGACTGAAGCTTTCTTT
CDR3aa: CASSPGQGATEAFF

abundance: .
j_gene: TRBJ2-2
v_gene: TRBV19
len: 14
d_gene: .
CDR3nt: TGTGCCAGTAGTATAGCTAGGGGCACCGGGGAGCTGTTTTTT
CDR3aa: CASSIARGTGELFF